This T cell receptor (beta chain) was observed in a study of T cells in localized non-small cell lung cancer. Some clones are missing from TCRdb's copy, which holds only in-frame ones; the method was immunoSEQ multiplex PCR. The sample comprises some 78,000 clones, approximately 84% of which are singletons, and 2.8% rests with the top ten. Comments on this clone: The antigen is not known.

The study's findings and limits: Without multi-region sequencing, intratumor heterogeneity could not be excluded. Prolonged overall survival went with higher T cell density in the blood. Uninvolved nearby lung showed the greatest T cell clonality, exceeding that found in tumor. Appearance in adjacent lung was seen for a median about 59 of the top 100 tumor clones.

V was clipped by 4 bases and J by 0 bases, with 10 bases between them. There are 15 residues in the CDR3. Per germline, CDR1 SEHNR and CDR2 FQNEAQ (reference sequence). The chain uses TRBV7-9 and TRBJ1-3; the D is unclear. This receptor was obtained from a man aged 40 to 75 with stage I lung adenocarcinoma. The sequencing here drew on peripheral blood, taken before any cancer treatment. The CDR3 nucleotides read TGTGCCAGCAGCTCCGCCCTTGACTCTGGAAACACCATATATTTT. As protein: CASSSALDSGNTIYF.